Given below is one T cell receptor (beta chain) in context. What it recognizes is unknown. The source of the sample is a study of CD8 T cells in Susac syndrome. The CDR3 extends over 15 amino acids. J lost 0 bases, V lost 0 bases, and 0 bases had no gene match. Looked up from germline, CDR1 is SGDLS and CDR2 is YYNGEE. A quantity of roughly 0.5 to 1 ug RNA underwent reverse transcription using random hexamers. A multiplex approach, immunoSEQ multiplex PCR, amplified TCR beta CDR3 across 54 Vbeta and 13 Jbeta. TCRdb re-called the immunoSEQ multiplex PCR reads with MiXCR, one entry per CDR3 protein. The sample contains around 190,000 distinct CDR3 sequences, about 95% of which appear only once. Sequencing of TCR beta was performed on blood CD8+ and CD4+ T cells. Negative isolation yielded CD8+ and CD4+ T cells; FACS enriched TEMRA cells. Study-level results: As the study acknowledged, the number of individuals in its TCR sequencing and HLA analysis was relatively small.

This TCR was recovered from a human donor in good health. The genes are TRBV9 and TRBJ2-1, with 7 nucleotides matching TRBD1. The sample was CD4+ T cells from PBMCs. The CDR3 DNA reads TGTGCCAGCAGCGTAGGGACAGGCTCCTACAATGAGCAGTTCTTC. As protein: CASSVGTGSYNEQFF.